A selection of T cell receptor beta chains follows, all from one sample in a study of identical twins. Via MiXCR, TCRdb re-called the 5' RACE reads, giving one row per CDR3 protein. Among 230,000 or so distinct CDR3 sequences, approximately 8.3% were seen once, and the ten largest hold 3% to 3.5%. These data also formed part of another study, on yellow fever vaccine responses in identical twins.

The sample taken for sequencing was CD8+ T cells sorted from blood. Receptor source: a woman under 30 in good health. Both conserved end residues are part of each CDR3. A D gene is named only where the DNA matches it firmly. Clone size is given for some rows only: seen once, a few or many times, or a class if the clone is expanded.

V,size,J,D,DNA,CDR3
TRBV7-3,NA,TRBJ2-3,NA,TGTGCCAGCAGCTTAATAGGGACATTCAGCGATACGCAGTATTTT,CASSLIGTFSDTQYF
TRBV5-1,few,TRBJ2-5,NA,TGCGCCAGCAGCTTGGAGGGACGGGAAGAGACCCAGTACTTC,CASSLEGREETQYF
TRBV6-4,NA,TRBJ2-3,TRBD2,TGTGCCAGCAGTGAGTTAGCGGGGGGGCCGTTCGATACGCAGTATTTT,CASSELAGGPFDTQYF
TRBV5-1,few,TRBJ2-1,NA,TGCGCCAGCAGCTTATCGGAGGGACCCAGGAGAGGGGGTGAGCAGTTCTTC,CASSLSEGPRRGGEQFF
TRBV9,few,TRBJ2-7,NA,TGTGCCAGCAGCCCCGGCGGTAGCGCGAGCTCCTACGAGCAGTACTTC,CASSPGGSASSYEQYF
TRBV6-1,many,TRBJ2-7,NA,TGTGCCAGCAGTGGGGGGGATTCACCGGGCTACGAGCAGTACTTC,CASSGGDSPGYEQYF
TRBV20-1,NA,TRBJ2-7,NA,TGCAGTGCCGCCGACAGATCCTACGAGCAGTACTTC,CSAADRSYEQYF
TRBV27,few,TRBJ2-1,NA,TGTGCCAGCAGTTTGAGGAGGGCGGAAGGCTACAATGAGCAGTTCTTC,CASSLRRAEGYNEQFF
TRBV9,NA,TRBJ2-3,NA,TGTGCCAGCAGCAAACTAAGCGGGTCTAGCACAGATACGCAGTATTTT,CASSKLSGSSTDTQYF
TRBV6-2/TRBV6-3,few,TRBJ1-2,NA,TGTGCCAGCAGTTACTCGACAGGCTATGGCTACACCTTC,CASSYSTGYGYTF
TRBV3-1,NA,TRBJ2-7,NA,TGTGCCAGCAGCCAAGGGACACTCGACGAGCAGTACTTC,CASSQGTLDEQYF
TRBV7-6,few,TRBJ2-7,NA,TGTGCCAGCAGCTTAGCGGTTGCATACGAGCAGTACTTC,CASSLAVAYEQYF
TRBV11-2,few,TRBJ2-1,TRBD2,TGTGCCAGCAGCTTAGGAACTAGCGGGGGTGTATCCTACAATGAGCAGTTCTTC,CASSLGTSGGVSYNEQFF
TRBV4-3,few,TRBJ2-7,TRBD2,TGCGCCAGCAGCCAAGGACTAGCGGGTAATTACGAGCAGTACTTC,CASSQGLAGNYEQYF
TRBV7-9,many,TRBJ2-5,NA,TGTGCCAGCAGCTTAGTAGAGACACCTGAGACCCAGTACTTC,CASSLVETPETQYF
TRBV11-2,NA,TRBJ2-7,TRBD1,TGTGCCAGCAGCTTCGGGACAGGGATCCACGAGCAGTACTTC,CASSFGTGIHEQYF
TRBV4-2,few,TRBJ1-2,NA,TGTGCCAGCAGCCAGCGGGGGGGTTGGGGCTACACCTTC,CASSQRGGWGYTF